This T cell receptor beta chain was documented in a study of cytotoxic CD8 clonotypes in ibrutinib-treated CLL. Sequenced by immunoSEQ multiplex PCR; TCRdb stores in-frame clones only, minus some. The data show around 310,000 clones, 80% seen once. The sample here was PBMCs, taken before ibrutinib treatment. The TCR comes from a human donor with chronic lymphocytic leukemia.

The CDR3 DNA sequence: TGTGCCAGCAGCTTATACCTCGGGACTTTTGGCTACACCTTC. It specifies CASSLYLGTFGYTF. The V gene is TRBV7-2, the J gene TRBJ1-2, with TRBD1 as a possible D gene (5 bases). Germline V lookup: CDR1 SGHTA, CDR2 FQGNSA. The length of the CDR3 is 14 residues. V was cut by 2 bases and J by 7 bases, with 14 bases left in between.